Each of the 16 T cell receptor beta chains below was sequenced from the same sample in a study of CD8 T cells in ankylosing spondylitis. The antigens of these receptors remain unknown. The study's findings and limits: Fewer than ten highly homologous variants made up a TCR beta motif that seemed to typify ankylosing spondylitis blood.

TCRdb reprocessed the 5' RACE reads via MiXCR and lists one record per CDR3 protein. The repertoire has a few hundred thousand distinct CDR3 sequences, around 22% of them found once; the top ten carry roughly a sixth. Sequenced material: blood, either unsorted or a sorted T cell fraction (not recorded which). The receptor set was obtained from a male donor with ankylosing spondylitis.

This clonotype was found a few times. This rearrangement joins TRBV12-3 or TRBV12-4 to TRBJ2-2; D is perhaps TRBD1 or TRBD2 (5 bases each). The CDR3 runs to 15 residues. The V end was cut by 3 bases, the J end by 4 bases, with 12 bases between. CDR3 loop: CASSFGPGSTGELFF. DNA of the CDR3: TGTGCCAGCAGTTTTGGGCCAGGGAGCACCGGGGAGCTGTTTTTT.

This clonotype was observed a handful of times. This chain uses TRBV28 with TRBJ2-2, with D unresolved. CDR3 length equals 14 residues. Between the trimmed V and J ends, which lost 4 bases and 8 bases, there was a span of 14 bases. Germline CDR1 reads MDHEN; CDR2 reads SYDVKM. Here the CDR3 reads CASSSPPIAGELFF. The CDR3 DNA sequence: TGTGCCAGCAGTTCCCCCCCTATAGCTGGGGAGCTGTTTTTT.

This clonotype appeared a few times. This sequence joins TRBV5-6 and TRBJ2-2, with D hard to call. The V end lost 2 bases, the J end lost 6 bases, and 11 bases lay between the germline ends. From germline, CDR1 is SGHDT and CDR2 YYEEEE. The CDR3 runs to 14 residues. CDR3: CASSFVSRSGELFF. DNA of the CDR3: TGTGCCAGCAGCTTTGTGTCTAGGTCCGGGGAGCTGTTTTTT.

The J gene is TRBJ2-7, the V gene TRBV2, with 11 bases lining up with TRBD1. The V gene's germline CDR1 is SNHLY and CDR2 FYNNEI. The V and J ends lost 6 bases and 3 bases, in that order; junction bases with no gene match: 10. The CDR3 spans 16 residues. The chain's CDR3 is CASREGRGTGGYEQYF. The CDR3 nucleotides read TGTGCCAGCAGGGAGGGTAGAGGGACAGGGGGCTACGAGCAGTACTTC.

J is TRBJ1-4 and V is TRBV7-9; D ambiguous. The length of the CDR3 is 16 residues. Germline lookup yields CDR1 SEHNR and CDR2 FQNEAQ (reference sequence). V shed 4 bases and J shed 2 bases, with 14 bases lying between them. The CDR3, as DNA: TGTGCCAGCAGCTCCGGCTTTGGCCAGACTAATGAAAAACTGTTTTTT. Its protein product is CASSSGFGQTNEKLFF.

This clonotype was detected only a few times. The V call is TRBV5-1, the J call TRBJ2-2, with 7 bases lining up with TRBD1. CDR1 and CDR2 (germline): SGHRS, YFSETQ. V was pared by 3 bases and J by 4 bases, with 6 bases of the junction left unmatched. This CDR3 has 15 amino acids. The CDR3 spells CASSSSGGSTGELFF. The CDR3 DNA is TGCGCCAGCAGCTCTTCAGGGGGAAGCACCGGGGAGCTGTTTTTT.

The DNA for the CDR3 is TGTGCCAGCAGCCAAGATAGCGGGGTTGGCAATGAGCAGTTCTTC. It encodes CASSQDSGVGNEQFF. V and J are TRBV3-1 and TRBJ2-1, with 8 nucleotides matching TRBD2. Trimming removed 0 bases from V and 6 bases from J; junction bases left unmatched: 4. The CDR3 runs to 15 residues. CDR1 LGHDT and CDR2 YNNKEL come from the germline V gene (reference sequence).

V gene TRBV7-2 combines with J gene TRBJ2-2; maybe TRBD2 (5 bases). Trimming pared 5 bases from V and 6 bases from J, leaving 19 bases between. This CDR3 spans 16 amino acids. Per the germline V gene, CDR1 is SGHTA and CDR2 is FQGNSA. CDR3 sequence: CASSLDVGSRAGELFF. DNA for the CDR3: TGTGCCAGCAGCCTAGACGTAGGGAGTAGGGCCGGGGAGCTGTTTTTT.

This chain's CDR3 is CASSVQGHNEQFF. Here the CDR3 DNA reads TGTGCCAGCAGCGTACAGGGCCACAATGAGCAGTTCTTC. This chain connects TRBV9 to TRBJ2-1; weak D call: TRBD1 (5 bases). V lost 1 base and J lost 5, with 7 bases in between. This CDR3 contains 13 residues. Germline-derived CDR1 and CDR2 are SGDLS and YYNGEE.

This clonotype was observed a handful of times. DNA of the CDR3: TGTGCCAGCACCACGGGAGTGAGCACAGATACGCAGTATTTT. Amino acid sequence: CASTTGVSTDTQYF. The chain carries TRBV7-2 and TRBJ2-3; the D gene is possibly TRBD2 (6 bases). The CDR3 loop spans 14 amino acids. V was trimmed by 7 bases and J by 0 bases, leaving 11 bases between them. Germline V lookup: CDR1 SGHTA, CDR2 FQGNSA.

This clonotype occurred many times. J is TRBJ2-5 and V is TRBV29-1; 8 bases are a match to TRBD2. CDR1 SQVTM and CDR2 ANQGSEA come from the germline V gene. J gave up 5 bases and V 4 bases, and 6 bases lay outside the gene matches. CDR3 length: 13 amino acids. CDR3 sequence: CSVVGSGIETQYF. Here the CDR3 DNA reads TGCAGCGTTGTTGGTAGCGGGATTGAGACCCAGTACTTC.

This clonotype came up a few times. Its ends do not fully match the called genes, so a read error is possible. The chain uses TRBV6-1 and TRBJ2-1; 9 bases are shared with TRBD2. The CDR3 totals 17 residues. Germline V gene sequence: CDR1 MNHNS, CDR2 SASEGT. Here the CDR3 reads CASSQAGGDSFYNEQFF. CDR3 DNA: TGTGCCAGCAGTCAAGCGGGAGGAGACTCCTTCTACAATGAGCAGTTCTTC.

V and J are TRBV7-2 and TRBJ2-5; 13 positions agree with TRBD2. The CDR3 totals 15 residues. Per germline, CDR1 SGHTA and CDR2 FQGNSA. The V gene end was trimmed by 5 bases and the J gene end by 5 bases; junction bases not matched to a gene: 5. CDR3 amino acids: CASSTGLAGTETQYF. CDR3 nucleotides: TGTGCCAGCAGCACGGGACTAGCGGGAACGGAGACCCAGTACTTC.

The chain links TRBV15 to TRBJ2-5, with a tentative D call TRBD2 (5 bases). The germline V and J ends were trimmed by 0 bases and 7 bases, with 15 bases remaining between them. The germline CDR1 and CDR2 sequences are LNHNV and YYDKDF (reference sequence). The CDR3 contains 15 residues. CDR3 nucleotides: TGTGCCACCAGCAGAGATCTCGGAGGCTGGGGGACCCAGTACTTC. This codes for CATSRDLGGWGTQYF.

The chain couples TRBV29-1 to TRBJ2-1; TRBD2 matches 9 bases. The CDR3 is made up of 14 amino acids. Trimming removed 7 bases from V and 4 bases from J; junction bases left unmatched: 8. Germline CDR1 SQVTM, CDR2 ANQGSEA. For the CDR3, the DNA is TGCAGCGCCTCGCCTAGCGGGGTGTACAATGAGCAGTTCTTC. This translates into CSASPSGVYNEQFF.

This clonotype was seen ten or more times. V is TRBV20-1 and J is TRBJ2-7, with D uncertain. The germline CDR1 and CDR2 sequences are DFQATT and SNEGSKA (reference sequence). This CDR3 region has 12 residues. The ends were cut back, 6 bases at V and 5 bases at J, with 14 bases in the middle. The CDR3 DNA is TGCAGTGCGACTCAGGTTATCAACGAGCAGTACTTC. Translation gives CSATQVINEQYF.